This T cell receptor (beta chain) originates from a study of radiotherapy plus CTLA-4 blockade in lung cancer. The CDR3 runs 15 residues. The J segment lost 6 bases and the V segment lost 6 bases, leaving 7 bases of the junction unmatched. Germline V gene data show CDR1 as MDHEN and CDR2 as SYDVKM. Assay: immunoSEQ multiplex PCR; the TCRdb copy retains only in-frame clones and omits some. The data show over 75,000 clones, roughly 87% seen once. This TCR derives from a human donor with non-small cell lung cancer who had stable disease on radiotherapy plus ipilimumab. The sample here was peripheral blood, taken from a patient treated with radiotherapy plus ipilimumab. J is TRBJ2-1 and V is TRBV28; 11 nucleotides line up with TRBD2. The CDR3 region has the DNA TGTGCCAGCAGCCACTATAGCGGGGGGGCCAATGAGCAGTTCTTC. Its protein product is CASSHYSGGANEQFF.